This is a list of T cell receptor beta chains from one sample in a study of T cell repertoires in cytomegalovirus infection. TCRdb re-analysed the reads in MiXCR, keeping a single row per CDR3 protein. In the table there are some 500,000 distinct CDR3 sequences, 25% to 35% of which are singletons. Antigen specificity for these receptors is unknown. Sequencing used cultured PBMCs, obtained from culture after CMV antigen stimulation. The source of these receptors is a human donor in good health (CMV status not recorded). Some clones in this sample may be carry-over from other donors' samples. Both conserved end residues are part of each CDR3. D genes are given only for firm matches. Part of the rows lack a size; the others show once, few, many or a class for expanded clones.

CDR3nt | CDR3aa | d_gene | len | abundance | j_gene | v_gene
TGTGCCAGCAGTGAAGCGTTGGGACAGGGGGCTGACGAGCAGTACTTC | CASSEALGQGADEQYF | TRBD1 | 16 | NA | TRBJ2-7 | TRBV6-1
TGTGCCAGCAGTTTAAATTCAGTTTCCTACGAGCAGTACTTC | CASSLNSVSYEQYF | NA | 14 | NA | TRBJ2-7 | TRBV12-3/TRBV12-4
TGTGCCAGCAGTGACCCCTGGACTAGCGGGAACAATGAGCAGTTCTTC | CASSDPWTSGNNEQFF | TRBD2 | 16 | NA | TRBJ2-1 | TRBV28
TGTGCCAGCAGCTCAGGACTAGCCTGGGAGACCCAGTACTTC | CASSSGLAWETQYF | TRBD2 | 14 | few | TRBJ2-5 | TRBV11-3
TGTGCCAGCAGTACGACCCCACTTCTAGCGGGATTCACCGGGGAGCTGTTTTTT | CASSTTPLLAGFTGELFF | TRBD2 | 18 | many | TRBJ2-2 | TRBV11-2
TGTGCCAGCGGCTCACAGCCGTACTATGGCTACACCTTC | CASGSQPYYGYTF | NA | 13 | NA | TRBJ1-2 | TRBV12-3/TRBV12-4
TGTGCCAGCAGTTTAAAGGGACTAGACACCTACGAGCAGTACTTC | CASSLKGLDTYEQYF | TRBD2 | 15 | NA | TRBJ2-7 | TRBV27
TGCAGCGTTGGGTCTAGAGACACGCAGTATTTT | CSVGSRDTQYF | NA | 11 | NA | TRBJ2-3 | TRBV29-1
TGTGCCAGCACCTTGGCCGGGGGAGCTTTCTTT | CASTLAGGAFF | NA | 11 | few | TRBJ1-1 | TRBV12-3/TRBV12-4
TGTGCCAGCAGCTTAGCTGGTCCTAGCAATCAGCCCCAGCATTTT | CASSLAGPSNQPQHF | NA | 15 | NA | TRBJ1-5 | TRBV7-2
TGTGCCAGCAGCCAATCCCTAGCGGGGTACTACGAGCAGTACTTC | CASSQSLAGYYEQYF | TRBD2 | 15 | NA | TRBJ2-7 | TRBV14
TGTGCCAGCAGTGACAGGGGATATCAGCCCCAGCATTTT | CASSDRGYQPQHF | NA | 13 | few | TRBJ1-5 | TRBV6-1
TGTGCCAGCAGCTTAAATACGGGAGGTTTGGAGACCCAGTACTTC | CASSLNTGGLETQYF | TRBD2 | 15 | few | TRBJ2-5 | TRBV7-2
TGTGCCAGCAGTGAGGGGGCGCGGGAGACCCAGTACTTC | CASSEGARETQYF | NA | 13 | once | TRBJ2-5 | TRBV25-1
TGCGCCAGCAGCCAAGAGTGGGGGGCAACAGATACGCAGTATTTT | CASSQEWGATDTQYF | NA | 15 | NA | TRBJ2-3 | TRBV4-1
TGTGCCAGCAGCCTGACAGCGGGCTCTGGGGCCAACGTCCTGACTTTC | CASSLTAGSGANVLTF | NA | 16 | NA | TRBJ2-6 | TRBV7-6
TGTGCCAGCAGCTTACGGGCAGGGAATGAAAAACTGTTTTTT | CASSLRAGNEKLFF | NA | 14 | NA | TRBJ1-4 | TRBV13
TGTGCCAGCGGGGATAGCGGAGCTTATGAGCAGTTCTTC | CASGDSGAYEQFF | NA | 13 | few | TRBJ2-1 | TRBV27
TGTGCCAGCTCACCGGGTAGAAGTCAGCCCCAGCATTTT | CASSPGRSQPQHF | NA | 13 | NA | TRBJ1-5 | TRBV18
TGTGCCAGCAGTGACAGGGCCGCAGTCTTT | CASSDRAAVF | TRBD1 | 10 | few | TRBJ1-1 | TRBV6-2/TRBV6-3
TGTGCCAGCAGGTCTGGCCACTCCGGAGATGAGCAGTTCTTC | CASRSGHSGDEQFF | NA | 14 | NA | TRBJ2-1 | TRBV7-2
TGTGCCACCAGTGATTTGACGGTAAACTATGGCTACACCTTC | CATSDLTVNYGYTF | NA | 14 | few | TRBJ1-2 | TRBV24-1
TGTGCCAGCAGTTTTAATATTTTTCGGACTAGCGGGATAGGGACCAAAAACATTCAGTACTTC | CASSFNIFRTSGIGTKNIQYF | TRBD2 | 21 | few | TRBJ2-4 | TRBV12-3/TRBV12-4
TGTGCCAGCAGCTCCGGGGCCTCGGGCTATGGCTACACCTTC | CASSSGASGYGYTF | NA | 14 | few | TRBJ1-2 | TRBV7-9
TGTGCCAGCGCCGGACTAGCGGGAGGGCCAGATACGCAGTATTTT | CASAGLAGGPDTQYF | TRBD2 | 15 | few | TRBJ2-3 | TRBV6-6
TGTGCCAGCACCCCCAGGGGTCCGCAAAACATTCAGTACTTC | CASTPRGPQNIQYF | NA | 14 | once | TRBJ2-4 | TRBV5-5